These T cell receptor beta chains were read from a single sample in a study of blood T cell repertoires in COVID-19. Sequenced by immunoSEQ multiplex PCR; TCRdb stores in-frame clones only, minus some. The sample gives around 70,000 clones, approximately 93% of which show up once; around 2.6% is in the top ten. The sample was peripheral blood. The receptors shown here come from a man in his fifties or sixties with COVID-19, enrolled during active disease. Each CDR3 is given with its conserved first and last residue. The D gene is left open where the match is weak. Size is omitted from some rows. Given values are once, few, many or a class for expanded clones.

V gene: TRBV18; J gene: TRBJ2-2; clone size: NA; CDR3 length: 15; D gene: NA; CDR3 protein: CASTTTAVNTGELFF; CDR3 DNA: TGTGCCAGCACCACTACGGCCGTGAACACCGGGGAGCTGTTTTTT
V gene: TRBV7-9; J gene: TRBJ1-1; clone size: NA; CDR3 length: 11; D gene: NA; CDR3 protein: CASSLRGEAFF; CDR3 DNA: TGTGCCAGCAGCTTAAGAGGGGAAGCTTTCTTT
V gene: TRBV6-6; J gene: TRBJ1-5; clone size: NA; CDR3 length: 14; D gene: TRBD1; CDR3 protein: CASSRTGDNQPQHF; CDR3 DNA: TGTGCCAGCAGTCGCACAGGGGACAATCAGCCCCAGCATTTT
V gene: TRBV2; J gene: TRBJ1-1; clone size: NA; CDR3 length: 15; D gene: TRBD1; CDR3 protein: CASRDRWGVNTEAFF; CDR3 DNA: TGTGCCAGCAGGGACAGGTGGGGTGTGAACACTGAAGCTTTCTTT
V gene: TRBV20-1; J gene: TRBJ1-1; clone size: NA; CDR3 length: 10; D gene: NA; CDR3 protein: CSARNTEAFF; CDR3 DNA: TGCAGTGCCCGGAACACTGAAGCTTTCTTT
V gene: TRBV13; J gene: TRBJ2-2; clone size: once; CDR3 length: 16; D gene: NA; CDR3 protein: CASSLPTGLNTGELFF; CDR3 DNA: TGTGCCAGCAGCTTACCGACAGGATTGAACACCGGGGAGCTGTTTTTT
V gene: TRBV14; J gene: TRBJ2-2; clone size: NA; CDR3 length: 15; D gene: NA; CDR3 protein: CASSRTGLNTGELFF; CDR3 DNA: TGTGCCAGCAGTAGAACAGGGTTGAACACCGGGGAGCTGTTTTTT
V gene: TRBV9; J gene: TRBJ2-2; clone size: NA; CDR3 length: 16; D gene: TRBD1; CDR3 protein: CASSVETGGYTGELFF; CDR3 DNA: TGTGCCAGCAGCGTAGAAACAGGGGGCTATACCGGGGAGCTGTTTTTT
V gene: TRBV12-3/TRBV12-4; J gene: TRBJ1-5; clone size: NA; CDR3 length: 13; D gene: NA; CDR3 protein: CASSRQRDQPQHF; CDR3 DNA: TGTGCCAGCAGTAGACAGCGAGATCAGCCCCAGCATTTT
V gene: TRBV28; J gene: TRBJ2-1; clone size: NA; CDR3 length: 18; D gene: TRBD2; CDR3 protein: CASSLNPSPSGSYNEQFF; CDR3 DNA: TGTGCCAGCAGTTTGAATCCCTCGCCTAGCGGGTCCTACAATGAGCAGTTCTTC
V gene: TRBV5-6; J gene: TRBJ1-5; clone size: NA; CDR3 length: 12; D gene: NA; CDR3 protein: CASSLVDQPQHF; CDR3 DNA: TGTGCCAGCAGCTTAGTAGATCAGCCCCAGCATTTT
V gene: TRBV29-1; J gene: TRBJ2-5; clone size: NA; CDR3 length: 12; D gene: NA; CDR3 protein: CSISGGEETQYF; CDR3 DNA: TGCAGCATCTCTGGGGGCGAAGAGACCCAGTACTTC
V gene: TRBV18; J gene: TRBJ2-1; clone size: NA; CDR3 length: 15; D gene: NA; CDR3 protein: CASSPPEGSYNEQFF; CDR3 DNA: TGTGCCAGCTCACCCCCGGAGGGCAGCTACAATGAGCAGTTCTTC
V gene: TRBV5-1; J gene: TRBJ1-3; clone size: NA; CDR3 length: 15; D gene: NA; CDR3 protein: CASSLAGAAGNTIYF; CDR3 DNA: TGCGCCAGCAGCTTGGCAGGGGCCGCTGGAAACACCATATATTTT
V gene: TRBV11-3; J gene: TRBJ2-7; clone size: NA; CDR3 length: 10; D gene: NA; CDR3 protein: CASRGERQYF; CDR3 DNA: TGTGCCAGCAGAGGAGAACGGCAGTACTTC
V gene: TRBV28; J gene: TRBJ2-7; clone size: NA; CDR3 length: 15; D gene: TRBD1; CDR3 protein: CASSTPGQGVYEQYF; CDR3 DNA: TGTGCCAGCAGCACTCCTGGACAGGGGGTCTACGAGCAGTACTTC
V gene: TRBV7-2; J gene: TRBJ2-1; clone size: once; CDR3 length: 16; D gene: TRBD1; CDR3 protein: CASSSRTGSSYNEQFF; CDR3 DNA: TGTGCCAGCAGCTCTAGGACAGGTAGCTCCTACAATGAGCAGTTCTTC
V gene: TRBV30; J gene: TRBJ1-2; clone size: NA; CDR3 length: 14; D gene: TRBD1; CDR3 protein: CAWSPDRTNYGYTF; CDR3 DNA: TGTGCCTGGAGTCCGGACAGGACTAACTATGGCTACACCTTC
V gene: TRBV5-1; J gene: TRBJ2-5; clone size: few; CDR3 length: 15; D gene: NA; CDR3 protein: CASSLEGRAFETQYF; CDR3 DNA: TGCGCCAGCAGCTTGGAAGGGAGAGCCTTTGAGACCCAGTACTTC
V gene: TRBV12-3/TRBV12-4; J gene: TRBJ1-1; clone size: NA; CDR3 length: 13; D gene: NA; CDR3 protein: CASSLAGLDEAFF; CDR3 DNA: TGTGCCAGCAGTTTGGCAGGACTTGATGAAGCTTTCTTT
V gene: TRBV11-2; J gene: TRBJ1-4; clone size: NA; CDR3 length: 13; D gene: NA; CDR3 protein: CASSLGRPQKLFF; CDR3 DNA: TGTGCCAGCAGCTTAGGGAGGCCGCAAAAACTGTTTTTT
V gene: TRBV6-1; J gene: TRBJ1-1; clone size: once; CDR3 length: 16; D gene: TRBD1; CDR3 protein: CASSEVVGQGGTEAFF; CDR3 DNA: TGTGCCAGCAGTGAAGTTGTGGGACAGGGGGGCACTGAAGCTTTCTTT
V gene: TRBV19; J gene: TRBJ1-5; clone size: NA; CDR3 length: 16; D gene: NA; CDR3 protein: CASSTLTGSLRQPQHF; CDR3 DNA: TGTGCCAGTAGTACACTGACAGGCAGCCTCCGCCAGCCCCAGCATTTT
V gene: TRBV30; J gene: TRBJ1-2; clone size: NA; CDR3 length: 13; D gene: NA; CDR3 protein: CACFGGGHYGYTF; CDR3 DNA: TGTGCCTGTTTCGGGGGGGGGCACTATGGCTACACCTTC
V gene: TRBV5-4; J gene: TRBJ1-4; clone size: NA; CDR3 length: 14; D gene: TRBD1; CDR3 protein: CASSSTGGNEKLFF; CDR3 DNA: TGTGCCAGCAGCTCGACAGGGGGCAATGAAAAACTGTTTTTT
V gene: TRBV7-6; J gene: TRBJ1-2; clone size: NA; CDR3 length: 14; D gene: NA; CDR3 protein: CASSLGPSNYGYTF; CDR3 DNA: TGTGCCAGCAGCTTAGGGCCATCTAACTATGGCTACACCTTC
V gene: TRBV6-5; J gene: TRBJ2-1; clone size: NA; CDR3 length: 11; D gene: TRBD2; CDR3 protein: CASSGGNEQFF; CDR3 DNA: TGTGCCAGCAGCGGGGGGAATGAGCAGTTCTTC
V gene: TRBV10-1; J gene: TRBJ1-1; clone size: NA; CDR3 length: 13; D gene: NA; CDR3 protein: CASRDSMNTEAFF; CDR3 DNA: TGCGCCAGCAGGGACAGCATGAACACTGAAGCTTTCTTT
V gene: TRBV6-2/TRBV6-3; J gene: TRBJ1-5; clone size: NA; CDR3 length: 17; D gene: TRBD1; CDR3 protein: CASSYSGTGESNQPQHF; CDR3 DNA: TGTGCCAGCAGTTACTCCGGGACAGGGGAGAGCAATCAGCCCCAGCATTTT
V gene: TRBV21-1; J gene: TRBJ1-1; clone size: NA; CDR3 length: 14; D gene: NA; CDR3 protein: CASSKAGDPTEAFF; CDR3 DNA: TGTGCCAGCAGCAAGGCAGGGGACCCCACTGAAGCTTTCTTT
V gene: TRBV4-1; J gene: TRBJ2-7; clone size: NA; CDR3 length: 14; D gene: TRBD1; CDR3 protein: CASSFRDRDHEQYF; CDR3 DNA: TGCGCCAGCAGCTTCCGGGACAGGGATCACGAGCAGTACTTC
V gene: TRBV6-2/TRBV6-3; J gene: TRBJ2-1; clone size: NA; CDR3 length: 14; D gene: NA; CDR3 protein: CASSYGGSYNEQFF; CDR3 DNA: TGTGCCAGCAGTTATGGCGGCTCCTACAATGAGCAGTTCTTC
V gene: TRBV5-1; J gene: TRBJ2-2; clone size: NA; CDR3 length: 16; D gene: TRBD2; CDR3 protein: CASSLGLAGGIGELFF; CDR3 DNA: TGCGCCAGCAGCCTTGGACTAGCGGGAGGAATCGGGGAGCTGTTTTTT
V gene: TRBV30; J gene: TRBJ2-1; clone size: NA; CDR3 length: 12; D gene: NA; CDR3 protein: CAWRLDYNEQFF; CDR3 DNA: TGTGCCTGGAGGCTAGACTACAATGAGCAGTTCTTC
V gene: TRBV19; J gene: TRBJ2-5; clone size: NA; CDR3 length: 15; D gene: TRBD2; CDR3 protein: CASSETSGRGETQYF; CDR3 DNA: TGTGCCAGTAGTGAGACTAGCGGGAGGGGAGAGACCCAGTACTTC
V gene: TRBV29-1; J gene: TRBJ2-5; clone size: NA; CDR3 length: 11; D gene: TRBD2; CDR3 protein: CSDGGLETQYF; CDR3 DNA: TGCAGCGACGGGGGGTTGGAGACCCAGTACTTC
V gene: TRBV6-4; J gene: TRBJ2-2; clone size: NA; CDR3 length: 13; D gene: NA; CDR3 protein: CASSLSNTGELFF; CDR3 DNA: TGTGCCAGCAGTCTCTCTAACACCGGGGAGCTGTTTTTT
V gene: TRBV6-2/TRBV6-3; J gene: TRBJ2-7; clone size: NA; CDR3 length: 16; D gene: TRBD2; CDR3 protein: CASRPPPGLPGGEQYF; CDR3 DNA: TGTGCCAGCAGGCCTCCTCCGGGACTACCGGGTGGGGAGCAGTACTTC
V gene: TRBV5-5; J gene: TRBJ2-5; clone size: NA; CDR3 length: 17; D gene: TRBD1; CDR3 protein: CASSFGRTGNAQETQYF; CDR3 DNA: TGTGCCAGCAGCTTTGGACGGACAGGAAACGCCCAAGAGACCCAGTACTTC
V gene: TRBV5-3; J gene: TRBJ2-3; clone size: NA; CDR3 length: 16; D gene: NA; CDR3 protein: CARSLSGLTSTDTQYF; CDR3 DNA: TGTGCCAGAAGCTTATCAGGACTTACTAGCACAGATACGCAGTATTTT
V gene: TRBV3-1/TRBV3-2; J gene: TRBJ2-2; clone size: once; CDR3 length: 16; D gene: TRBD2; CDR3 protein: CASSQASGRNTGELFF; CDR3 DNA: TGTGCCAGCAGCCAAGCGAGCGGGAGGAACACCGGGGAGCTGTTTTTT
V gene: TRBV30; J gene: TRBJ2-3; clone size: NA; CDR3 length: 13; D gene: NA; CDR3 protein: CAWSRGRIDTQYF; CDR3 DNA: TGTGCCTGGAGTCGAGGGAGGATAGATACGCAGTATTTT
V gene: TRBV19; J gene: TRBJ2-3; clone size: NA; CDR3 length: 12; D gene: TRBD2; CDR3 protein: CASSPLAGVQIF; CDR3 DNA: TGTGCCAGTAGTCCGTTAGCGGGAGTTCAAATTTTT
V gene: TRBV4-1; J gene: TRBJ2-2; clone size: NA; CDR3 length: 19; D gene: TRBD2; CDR3 protein: CASSQDSLAGSGYTGELFF; CDR3 DNA: TGCGCCAGCAGCCAAGATTCCCTAGCGGGGTCGGGGTACACCGGGGAGCTGTTTTTT
V gene: TRBV18; J gene: TRBJ2-3; clone size: NA; CDR3 length: 13; D gene: NA; CDR3 protein: CASSPGSTDTQYF; CDR3 DNA: TGTGCCAGCTCACCAGGCAGCACAGATACGCAGTATTTT
V gene: TRBV18; J gene: TRBJ2-5; clone size: once; CDR3 length: 13; D gene: NA; CDR3 protein: CASSPPVQETQYF; CDR3 DNA: TGTGCCAGCTCACCTCCAGTGCAAGAGACCCAGTACTTC
V gene: TRBV5-5; J gene: TRBJ1-2; clone size: NA; CDR3 length: 15; D gene: NA; CDR3 protein: CASSLADASRYGYTF; CDR3 DNA: TGTGCCAGCAGCTTGGCCGATGCGTCTCGCTATGGCTACACCTTC
V gene: TRBV30; J gene: TRBJ2-1; clone size: NA; CDR3 length: 15; D gene: NA; CDR3 protein: CAWSPQSFHYNEQFF; CDR3 DNA: TGTGCCTGGAGTCCACAGTCCTTCCACTACAATGAGCAGTTCTTC
V gene: TRBV7-8; J gene: TRBJ2-5; clone size: NA; CDR3 length: 19; D gene: TRBD2; CDR3 protein: CASSLPGTSGLIRAETQYF; CDR3 DNA: TGTGCCAGCAGCTTACCCGGGACTAGCGGGCTCATAAGAGCGGAGACCCAGTACTTC
V gene: TRBV15; J gene: TRBJ2-1; clone size: NA; CDR3 length: 16; D gene: TRBD2; CDR3 protein: CATSRGLAGRYNEQFF; CDR3 DNA: TGTGCCACCAGCAGAGGACTAGCGGGACGTTACAATGAGCAGTTCTTC
V gene: TRBV4-3; J gene: TRBJ2-1; clone size: NA; CDR3 length: 13; D gene: NA; CDR3 protein: CASSQGLDYEQFF; CDR3 DNA: TGCGCCAGCAGCCAAGGACTAGATTATGAGCAGTTCTTC
V gene: TRBV27; J gene: TRBJ2-5; clone size: NA; CDR3 length: 11; D gene: NA; CDR3 protein: CASSLQETQYF; CDR3 DNA: TGTGCCAGCAGCCTCCAAGAGACCCAGTACTTC
V gene: TRBV5-1; J gene: TRBJ2-2; clone size: NA; CDR3 length: 18; D gene: TRBD1; CDR3 protein: CASSSRTGGPANTGELFF; CDR3 DNA: TGCGCCAGCAGCTCACGGACAGGGGGTCCCGCGAACACCGGGGAGCTGTTTTTT